A selection of T cell receptor beta chains follows, all from one sample in a study of blood T cell repertoires in COVID-19. Clones were sequenced by immunoSEQ multiplex PCR, and TCRdb holds only the in-frame ones, with some missing. The table records around 160,000 clones, 65% to 90% of them present only once. Sequencing input: peripheral blood. The receptors derive from a man aged 55 to 70 with acute or convalescent COVID-19. CDR3s include the opening cysteine and the closing phenylalanine or tryptophan. The order of the fields is D gene, V gene, clone size, J gene, CDR3 protein, CDR3 DNA. The D gene is left open where the match is weak. Only some rows state a clone size, as once, few, many or a class for expanded clones.

TRBD1	TRBV18	NA	TRBJ1-1	CASSPTGGTEAFF	TGTGCCAGCTCGCCGACAGGGGGCACTGAAGCTTTCTTT
TRBD1	TRBV28	NA	TRBJ2-5	CASSAGGETQYF	TGTGCCAGCAGTGCAGGGGGAGAGACCCAGTACTTC
TRBD2	TRBV7-2	NA	TRBJ2-1	CASSLAGGPYNEQFF	TGTGCCAGCAGCTTAGCGGGAGGGCCGTATAATGAGCAGTTCTTC
NA	TRBV11-2	NA	TRBJ1-6	CASSLYGGSPLHF	TGTGCCAGCAGCTTATACGGGGGGTCACCCCTCCACTTT
TRBD2	TRBV28	few	TRBJ2-1	CASSSAGSGSRNEQFF	TGTGCCAGCAGTTCTGCTGGGAGCGGGAGCAGAAATGAGCAGTTCTTC
TRBD1	TRBV5-1	NA	TRBJ2-7	CASSQMGQGADEQYF	TGCGCCAGCAGCCAAATGGGACAGGGGGCCGACGAGCAGTACTTC
TRBD1	TRBV2	NA	TRBJ1-1	CASSLTGGDTEAFF	TGTGCCAGCAGCCTGACAGGGGGAGACACTGAAGCTTTCTTT
NA	TRBV5-1	NA	TRBJ2-2	CASSLSAGPTGELFF	TGCGCCAGCAGCTTGAGTGCAGGGCCCACCGGGGAGCTGTTTTTT
TRBD1	TRBV24-1	NA	TRBJ2-7	CATSDPGQGSYEQYF	TGTGCCACCAGTGACCCGGGACAGGGGAGCTACGAGCAGTACTTC
NA	TRBV30	NA	TRBJ2-5	CAWRGEETQYF	TGTGCCTGGAGAGGAGAAGAGACCCAGTACTTC
TRBD2	TRBV5-4	NA	TRBJ2-2	CASSPAAGRSNTGELFF	TGTGCCAGCAGCCCCGCAGCGGGAAGGTCGAACACCGGGGAGCTGTTTTTT
TRBD1	TRBV27	NA	TRBJ1-5	CATKGQGNQPQHF	TGTGCCACCAAGGGACAGGGGAACCAGCCCCAGCATTTT
NA	TRBV18	NA	TRBJ2-3	CASSPWPSTDTQYF	TGTGCCAGCTCACCTTGGCCCTCCACAGATACGCAGTATTTT
NA	TRBV27	NA	TRBJ1-5	CASSKGRENQPQHF	TGTGCCAGCAGTAAGGGGAGGGAAAATCAGCCCCAGCATTTT
NA	TRBV18	NA	TRBJ1-1	CASSGLYTEAFF	TGTGCCAGCTCGGGCCTCTACACTGAAGCTTTCTTT